The 28 T cell receptor beta chains presented below share a single source sample, sequenced in a study of blood T cells in healthy people across ages. Combining a sample-barcoded 5' primer with a J-beta primer mix, a second PCR ran for about 7 to 12 cycles. MiXCR, applied by TCRdb to the 5' RACE reads, yields one record per CDR3 protein. This sample has about 1,400,000 distinct CDR3 sequences, with around 59% found just once. The sequenced sample was blood. These receptors were obtained from a young man in good health.

This chain uses TRBV28 with TRBJ2-6; D possibly corresponds to TRBD1 (5 bases). Germline-derived CDR1 and CDR2 are MDHEN and SYDVKM. V was pared by 2 bases and J by 0 bases, with 20 bases between. The CDR3 has 20 residues. The CDR3 region is CASSLGYRRDSSSGANVLTF. The CDR3 coding sequence is TGTGCCAGCAGTTTAGGGTATAGGCGAGACAGCAGCTCTGGGGCCAACGTCCTGACTTTC. The full variable domain, completed using reference TRBV28 and TRBJ2-6, is DVKVTQSSRYLVKRTGEKVFLECVQDMDHENMFWYRQDPGLGLRLIYFSYDVKMKEKGDIPEGYSVSREKKERFSLILESASTNQTSMYLCASSLGYRRDSSSGANVLTFGAGSRLTVL.

This clonotype was recorded once. The gene calls are TRBV20-1 and TRBJ2-5, with D possibly being TRBD1 or TRBD2 (5 bases each). Judging by the DNA end, TRBJ2-7 fits better; the J call may be wrong. The CDR3 is made up of 15 amino acids. Germline CDR1 is DFQATT and CDR2 is SNEGSKA (reference sequence). Written as DNA, the CDR3 is TGCAGTGCAGATTCCAGCGAGGGACCGACCTACGAGCAGTACTTC. Translated, it gives CSADSSEGPTYEQYF.

The chain combines TRBV6-1 with TRBJ1-1, with no clear D. Between the trimmed V and J ends, which lost 6 bases and 4 bases, there was a span of 18 bases. The V gene's germline CDR1 is MNHNS and CDR2 SASEGT. CDR3 length equals 15 residues. CDR3 loop: CASSMDAFTSTEAFF. As DNA, the CDR3 is TGTGCCAGCAGCATGGACGCCTTCACGAGCACTGAAGCTTTCTTT.

The gene calls are TRBV6-6 and TRBJ2-5; TRBD2 aligns across 8 bases. The V gene's germline CDR1 is MNHNY and CDR2 SVGAGI (reference sequence). The CDR3 has 16 amino acids. V shed 4 bases and J 3 bases; nucleotides not matched to a gene: 10. This CDR3 is CASSSSAGGIEETQYF. CDR3 nucleotides: TGTGCCAGCAGTTCCTCGGCGGGGGGAATTGAAGAGACCCAGTACTTC.

The chain is built from TRBV4-2 and TRBJ2-1; a weak D match, TRBD2 (6 bases). The CDR3 has 15 residues. Germline loops: CDR1 LGHNA, CDR2 YNFKEQ. The V end lost 8 bases, the J end lost 4 bases, and 18 bases lay between the germline ends. The CDR3 bases are TGTGCCAGCGGAGCCGGGACTTCCACATACAATGAGCAGTTCTTC. It specifies CASGAGTSTYNEQFF.

This clonotype was detected once. The V and J genes are TRBV4-2 and TRBJ2-3; the match to TRBD2 covers 8 bases. Per the germline V gene, CDR1 is LGHNA and CDR2 is YNFKEQ. The CDR3 length is 18 residues. The V and J ends lost 0 bases and 3 bases, in that order; junction bases with no gene match: 11. CDR3 bases: TGTGCCAGCAGCCAAGATCCGATGGCTAGCGGGTTAACAGATACGCAGTATTTT. As protein: CASSQDPMASGLTDTQYF.

This clonotype appeared a single time. The V and J genes are TRBV28 and TRBJ1-1; 8 bases are a match to TRBD1. Trimming took 6 bases from V and 3 from J; bases not matched to a gene: 6. The CDR3 covers 14 residues. Germline CDR1 and CDR2: MDHEN and SYDVKM. CDR3 coding DNA: TGTGCCAGCAGGGAGACAGGGGAGTACACTGAAGCTTTCTTT. Translated: CASRETGEYTEAFF.

The V call is TRBV20-1, the J call TRBJ2-1; tentatively, D is TRBD2 (6 bases). The CDR3 has 15 amino acids. V was shortened by 0 bases and J by 0 bases, with 9 bases between the two germline ends. Germline V CDR1 and CDR2: DFQATT, SNEGSKA (reference sequence). In nucleotides, the CDR3 is TGCAGTGCTAGAGATGGGCGGGGCTCCTACAATGAGCAGTTCTTC. Translation gives CSARDGRGSYNEQFF.

In this sample, this clonotype turned up a few times. V usage is TRBV29-1 and J usage is TRBJ2-7; maybe TRBD1 (8 bases). Germline assignment: CDR1 SQVTM and CDR2 ANQGSEA. There are 15 residues in the CDR3. Trimming pared 7 bases from V and 8 bases from J, leaving 27 bases between. CDR3 protein: CSATDREGYGMQQYF. For the CDR3, the DNA is TGCAGCGCCACGGACAGGGAGGGGTATGGGATGCAGCAGTACTTC.

This clonotype was recorded only once. The gene calls are TRBV12-3 or TRBV12-4 and TRBJ2-1, with D possibly TRBD2 on 6 matching bases. Deletions cut 10 bases from V and 5 bases from J, with 21 bases between. This CDR3 is built from 15 residues. The CDR3 spells CATIPFRPGDNEQFF. The CDR3 DNA sequence: TGTGCCACCATCCCCTTTCGTCCGGGGGACAATGAGCAGTTCTTC.

V usage is TRBV20-1 and J usage is TRBJ2-1; 9 nucleotides agree with TRBD1. The DNA end is a closer match to TRBJ2-7, so the J assignment may be wrong. Germline V lookup: CDR1 DFQATT, CDR2 SNEGSKA (reference sequence). The CDR3 has 13 residues. The CDR3 DNA sequence: TGCAGTGCTCAACCCGACAGGGGGTGCGAGCAGTACTTC. The encoded protein is CSAQPDRGCEQYF.

The chain couples TRBV5-1 to TRBJ2-3; possibly TRBD2 for D (6 bases). This CDR3 is built from 15 residues. Germline lookup yields CDR1 SGHRS and CDR2 YFSETQ. Trimming removed 5 bases at V and 0 bases at J, with 13 bases between. In nucleotides, the CDR3 is TGCGCCAGCAGACCGGCAGGGAGGAGCACAGATACGCAGTATTTT. This gives the protein CASRPAGRSTDTQYF.

The V and J genes are TRBV14 and TRBJ2-1; tentatively, D is TRBD2 (6 bases). Trimming took 0 bases from V and 4 from J, leaving 16 bases between them. Germline values: CDR1 SGHDN, CDR2 FVKESK. CDR3 size: 17 residues. CDR3 sequence reads: CASSQEEGIRYYNEQFF. The CDR3 DNA sequence: TGTGCCAGCAGCCAAGAGGAGGGGATCAGATATTACAATGAGCAGTTCTTC.

This sequence joins TRBV5-5 and TRBJ2-4, with a weak D call TRBD2 (5 bases). The J call is doubtful: the DNA matches TRBJ2-7 better. Germline assignment: CDR1 SGHKS and CDR2 YYEKEE (reference sequence). The CDR3 has 12 residues. The CDR3 region has the DNA TGTGCCAGCAGCCACGGACTGAACGAGCAGTACTTC. Its translation: CASSHGLNEQYF.

This clonotype came up a few times. The chain uses TRBV12-3 or TRBV12-4 and TRBJ2-1; the D gene is possibly TRBD1 (5 bases). The CDR3 is 13 amino acids. V dropped 3 bases and J dropped 7 bases, with 10 bases sitting between them. The CDR3 nucleotides read TGTGCCAGCAGTTTCCAGGGTTCTAATGAGCAGTTCTTC. As protein: CASSFQGSNEQFF.

The chain recombines TRBV5-1 with TRBJ2-1; the D is unclear. The CDR3 spans 14 residues. V lost 4 bases and J 9 bases, leaving 17 bases between the germline ends. Germline lookup yields CDR1 SGHRS and CDR2 YFSETQ. CDR3: CASSPRAPSSEQFF. The CDR3, as DNA: TGCGCCAGCAGCCCCCGAGCGCCCTCGAGTGAGCAGTTCTTC.

The J gene is TRBJ2-3, the V gene TRBV6-5; possible D gene TRBD2, 6 bases. V was cut by 0 bases and J by 2 bases, with 18 bases left in between. The germline CDR1 and CDR2 sequences are MNHEY and SVGAGI. The CDR3 is 18 residues long. As DNA, the CDR3 is TGTGCCAGCAGTTACTCTTCCGGGGTAGCGGAAATCACAGATACGCAGTATTTT. Translated, it gives CASSYSSGVAEITDTQYF.

Only a few counts were recorded for this clonotype. V usage is TRBV20-1 and J usage is TRBJ1-5, with unresolved D. This CDR3 is built from 12 residues. The germline V gene encodes CDR1 DFQATT and CDR2 SNEGSKA (reference sequence). Trimming removed 4 bases at V and 1 base at J, with 5 bases between. The CDR3 protein is CSAKRSNQPQHF. Here the CDR3 DNA reads TGCAGTGCTAAAAGAAGCAATCAGCCCCAGCATTTT.

There are a few counts of this clonotype. This chain uses TRBV9 with TRBJ2-1; no firm D call. The V end lost 7 bases, the J end lost 0 bases, and 11 bases lay between the germline ends. CDR1 and CDR2 (germline): SGDLS, YYNGEE. The CDR3 is 14 residues long. The CDR3 bases are TGTGCCAGCGGACCTTTCAGCTCCTACAATGAGCAGTTCTTC. This sequence encodes CASGPFSSYNEQFF.

The chain has TRBV29-1 and TRBJ2-6; D gene uncertain. The CDR3 covers 12 residues. V was clipped by 6 bases and J by 4 bases, with 7 bases between them. Germline CDR1 SQVTM, CDR2 ANQGSEA. CDR3 sequence (DNA): TGCAGCGTCATAGGGGGGGCCAACGTCCTGACTTTC. Protein sequence: CSVIGGANVLTF.

V is TRBV28 and J is TRBJ2-7; 11 bases are shared with TRBD2. The CDR3 has 16 residues. V dropped 6 bases and J dropped 6; count of bases not matched to a gene: 13. The germline gives CDR1 MDHEN, CDR2 SYDVKM. The CDR3 DNA follows: TGTGCCAGCAGACCGGCACTAGCGGGGGCAACCTGCGAGCAGTACTTC. Translated, it gives CASRPALAGATCEQYF.

The V gene is TRBV20-1, the J gene TRBJ1-1; D is ambiguous. V was clipped by 5 bases and J by 11 bases, with 15 bases between them. The CDR3 is 11 amino acids. CDR1 DFQATT and CDR2 SNEGSKA come from the germline V gene (reference sequence). The CDR3 loop is CSAGLAELAFF. The CDR3 coding sequence is TGCAGTGCTGGCCTTGCGGAATTGGCTTTCTTT.

The V and J genes are TRBV4-3 and TRBJ2-1, with D perhaps TRBD2 (6 bases). The CDR3 has 16 amino acids. Looked up from germline, CDR1 is LGHNA and CDR2 is YSLEER. Trimming cost V 1 base and J 0 bases, with 10 bases left between them. The chain's CDR3 is CASSQAGVTSYNEQFF. The CDR3 nucleotides read TGCGCCAGCAGCCAAGCGGGGGTGACCTCCTACAATGAGCAGTTCTTC.

As DNA, the CDR3 is TGTGCCAGCAGTCCTCTGCGGACAGGGATAGGAGAGCAGTACTTC. Its protein is CASSPLRTGIGEQYF. V is TRBV27 and J is TRBJ2-7, with 8 nucleotides matching TRBD1. CDR1 is MNHEY and CDR2 is SMNVEV in the germline V gene (reference sequence). Trimming at V came to 5 bases and at J to 7 bases, leaving 13 bases not matched to a gene. The CDR3 spans 15 residues.

The gene calls are TRBV20-1 and TRBJ2-1; TRBD1 matches at 7 bases. Germline V CDR1 and CDR2: DFQATT, SNEGSKA (reference sequence). J gave up 4 bases and V 0 bases, and 6 bases lay outside the gene matches. This CDR3 comprises 15 residues. The CDR3 spells CSARDTARGYNEQFF. The CDR3 nucleotides are TGCAGTGCTAGAGATACCGCCAGGGGGTACAATGAGCAGTTCTTC.

The sample holds a few counts of this clonotype. V gene TRBV18 combines with J gene TRBJ2-5, with 16 bases fitting TRBD2. The assigned J gene may be wrong: the sequence end matches TRBJ2-7 better. CDR1 and CDR2 (germline): KGHSH, LQKENI. The CDR3 consists of 16 residues. The CDR3 bases are TGTGCCAGCTCACAGGGACTAGCGGGGGGGATCAACGAGCAGTACTTC. Translation: CASSQGLAGGINEQYF.

This clonotype showed up many times. The V and J genes are TRBV12-3 or TRBV12-4 and TRBJ2-7; 7 bases are shared with TRBD1. Unmatched junction bases numbered 3, after V lost 5 bases and J lost 2 bases. CDR3 size: 13 residues. The CDR3 loop is CASSRDSPYEQYF. CDR3 nucleotides: TGTGCCAGCAGTAGGGACAGTCCCTACGAGCAGTACTTC.

The CDR3: CASSQQPGGTGEQYF. The CDR3 coding sequence is TGCGCCAGCAGCCAACAACCAGGGGGGACGGGGGAGCAGTACTTC. The rearrangement links TRBV4-1 to TRBJ2-1; a possible D gene is TRBD1 (7 bases). The DNA end lines up better with TRBJ2-7; the J call may be wrong. CDR3 length equals 15 residues. Germline CDR1 reads MGHRA; CDR2 reads YSYEKL.